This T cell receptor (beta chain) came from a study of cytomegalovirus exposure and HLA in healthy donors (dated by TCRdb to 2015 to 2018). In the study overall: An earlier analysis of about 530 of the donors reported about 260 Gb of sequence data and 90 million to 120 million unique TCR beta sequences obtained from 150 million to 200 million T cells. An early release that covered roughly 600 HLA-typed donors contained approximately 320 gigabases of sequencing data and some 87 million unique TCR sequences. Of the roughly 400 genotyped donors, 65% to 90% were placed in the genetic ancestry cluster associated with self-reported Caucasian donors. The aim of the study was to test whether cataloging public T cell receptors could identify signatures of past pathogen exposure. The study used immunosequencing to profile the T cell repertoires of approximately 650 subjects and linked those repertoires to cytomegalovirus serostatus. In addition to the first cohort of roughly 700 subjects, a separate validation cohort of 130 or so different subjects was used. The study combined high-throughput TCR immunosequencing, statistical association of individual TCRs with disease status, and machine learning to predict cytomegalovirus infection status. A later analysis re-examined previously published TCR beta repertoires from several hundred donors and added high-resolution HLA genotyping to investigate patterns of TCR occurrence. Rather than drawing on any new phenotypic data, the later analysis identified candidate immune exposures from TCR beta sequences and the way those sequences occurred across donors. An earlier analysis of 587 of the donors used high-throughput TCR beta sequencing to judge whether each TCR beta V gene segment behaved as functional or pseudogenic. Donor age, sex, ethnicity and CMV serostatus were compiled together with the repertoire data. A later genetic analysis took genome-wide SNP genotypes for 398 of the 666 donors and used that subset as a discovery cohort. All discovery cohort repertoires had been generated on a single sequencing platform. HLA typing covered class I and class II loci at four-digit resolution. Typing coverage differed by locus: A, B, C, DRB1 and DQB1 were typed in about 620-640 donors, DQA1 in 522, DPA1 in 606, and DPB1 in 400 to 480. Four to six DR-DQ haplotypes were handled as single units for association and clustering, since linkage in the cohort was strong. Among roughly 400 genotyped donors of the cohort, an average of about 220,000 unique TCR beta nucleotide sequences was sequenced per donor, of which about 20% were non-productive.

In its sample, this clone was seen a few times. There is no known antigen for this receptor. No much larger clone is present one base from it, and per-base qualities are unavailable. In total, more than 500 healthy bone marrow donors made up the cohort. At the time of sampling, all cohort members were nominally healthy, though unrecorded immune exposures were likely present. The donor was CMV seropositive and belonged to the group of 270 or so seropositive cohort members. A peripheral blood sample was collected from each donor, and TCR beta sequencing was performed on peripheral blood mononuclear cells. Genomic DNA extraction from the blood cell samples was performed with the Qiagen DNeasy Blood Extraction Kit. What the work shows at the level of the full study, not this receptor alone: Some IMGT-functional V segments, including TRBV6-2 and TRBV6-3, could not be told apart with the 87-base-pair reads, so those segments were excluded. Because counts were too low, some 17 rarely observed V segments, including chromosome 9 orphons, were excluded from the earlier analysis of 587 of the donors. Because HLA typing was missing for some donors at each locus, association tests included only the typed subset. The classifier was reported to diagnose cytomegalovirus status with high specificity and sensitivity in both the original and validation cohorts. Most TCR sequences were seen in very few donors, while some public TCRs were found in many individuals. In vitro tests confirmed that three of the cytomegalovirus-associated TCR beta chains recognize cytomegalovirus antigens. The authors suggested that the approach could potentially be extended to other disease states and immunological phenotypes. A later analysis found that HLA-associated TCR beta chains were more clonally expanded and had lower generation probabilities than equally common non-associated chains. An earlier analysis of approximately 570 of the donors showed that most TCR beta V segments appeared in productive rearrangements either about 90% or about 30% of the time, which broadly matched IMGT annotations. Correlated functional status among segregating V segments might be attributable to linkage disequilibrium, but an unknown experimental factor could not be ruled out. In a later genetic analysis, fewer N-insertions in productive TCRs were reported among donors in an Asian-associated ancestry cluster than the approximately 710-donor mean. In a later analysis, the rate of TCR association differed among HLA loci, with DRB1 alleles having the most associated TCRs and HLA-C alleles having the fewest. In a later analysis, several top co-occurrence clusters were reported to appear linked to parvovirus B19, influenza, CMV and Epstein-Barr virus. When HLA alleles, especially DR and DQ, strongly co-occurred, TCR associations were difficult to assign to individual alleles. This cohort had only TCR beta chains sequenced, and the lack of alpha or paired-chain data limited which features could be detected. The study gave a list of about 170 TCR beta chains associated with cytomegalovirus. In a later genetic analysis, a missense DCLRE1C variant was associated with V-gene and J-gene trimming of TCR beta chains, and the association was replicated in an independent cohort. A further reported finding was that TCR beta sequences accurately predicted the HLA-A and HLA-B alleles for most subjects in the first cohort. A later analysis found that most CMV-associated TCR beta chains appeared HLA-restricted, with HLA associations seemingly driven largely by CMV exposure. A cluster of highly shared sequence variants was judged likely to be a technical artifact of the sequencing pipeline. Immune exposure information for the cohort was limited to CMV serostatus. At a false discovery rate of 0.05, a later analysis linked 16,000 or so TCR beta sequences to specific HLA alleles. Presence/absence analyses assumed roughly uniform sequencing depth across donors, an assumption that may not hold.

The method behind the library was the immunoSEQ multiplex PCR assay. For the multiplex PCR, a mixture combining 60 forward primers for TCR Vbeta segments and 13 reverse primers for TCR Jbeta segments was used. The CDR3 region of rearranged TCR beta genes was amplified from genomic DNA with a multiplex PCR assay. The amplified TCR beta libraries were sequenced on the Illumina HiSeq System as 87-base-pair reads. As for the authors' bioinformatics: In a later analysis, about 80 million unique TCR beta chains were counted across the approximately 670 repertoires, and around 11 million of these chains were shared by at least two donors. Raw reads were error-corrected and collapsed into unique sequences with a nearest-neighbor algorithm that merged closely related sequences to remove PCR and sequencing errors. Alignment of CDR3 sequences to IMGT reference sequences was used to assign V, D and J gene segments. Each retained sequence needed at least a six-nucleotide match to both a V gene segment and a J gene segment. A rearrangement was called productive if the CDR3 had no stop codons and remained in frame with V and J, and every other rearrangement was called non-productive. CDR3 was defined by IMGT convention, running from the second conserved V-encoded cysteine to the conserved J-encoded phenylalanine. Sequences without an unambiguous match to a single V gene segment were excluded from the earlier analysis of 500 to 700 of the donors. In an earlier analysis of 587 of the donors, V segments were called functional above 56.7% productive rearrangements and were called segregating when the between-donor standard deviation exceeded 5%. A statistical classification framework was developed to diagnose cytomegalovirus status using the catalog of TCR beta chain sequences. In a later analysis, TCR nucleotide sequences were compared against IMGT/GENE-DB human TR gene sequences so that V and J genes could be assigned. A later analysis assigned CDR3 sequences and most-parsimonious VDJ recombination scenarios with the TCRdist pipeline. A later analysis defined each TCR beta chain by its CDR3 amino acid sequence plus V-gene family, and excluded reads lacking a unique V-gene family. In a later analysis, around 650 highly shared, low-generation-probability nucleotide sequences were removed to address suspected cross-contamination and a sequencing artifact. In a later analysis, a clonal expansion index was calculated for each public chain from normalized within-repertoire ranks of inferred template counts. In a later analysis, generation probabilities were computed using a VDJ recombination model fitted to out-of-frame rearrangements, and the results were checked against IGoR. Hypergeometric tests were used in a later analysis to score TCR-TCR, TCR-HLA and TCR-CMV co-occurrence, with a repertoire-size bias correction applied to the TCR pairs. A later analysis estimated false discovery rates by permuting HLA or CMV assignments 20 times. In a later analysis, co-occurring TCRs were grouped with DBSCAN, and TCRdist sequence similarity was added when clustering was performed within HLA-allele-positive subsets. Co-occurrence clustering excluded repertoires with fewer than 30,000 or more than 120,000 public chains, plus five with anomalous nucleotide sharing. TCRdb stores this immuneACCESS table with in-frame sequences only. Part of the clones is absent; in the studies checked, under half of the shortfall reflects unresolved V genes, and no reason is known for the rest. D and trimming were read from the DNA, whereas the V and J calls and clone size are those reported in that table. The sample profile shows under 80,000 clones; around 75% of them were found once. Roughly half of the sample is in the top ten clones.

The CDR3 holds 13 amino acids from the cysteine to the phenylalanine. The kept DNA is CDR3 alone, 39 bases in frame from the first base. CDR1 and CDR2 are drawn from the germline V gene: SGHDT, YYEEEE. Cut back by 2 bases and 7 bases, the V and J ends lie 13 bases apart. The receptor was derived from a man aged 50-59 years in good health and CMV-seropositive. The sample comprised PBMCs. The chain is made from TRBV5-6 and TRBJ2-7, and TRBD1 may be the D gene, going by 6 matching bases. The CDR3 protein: CASSLSLTGEQYF. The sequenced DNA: TGTGCCAGCAGCTTAAGCCTAACAGGGGAGCAGTACTTC.